Listed below are T cell receptor beta chains from one sample, sequenced in a study of beta chain features in type 1 diabetes. TCRdb's table, derived via immunoSEQ multiplex PCR, lists solely in-frame clones and lacks some. The sample consists of approximately 250,000 clones, more than 15% of them appearing once. Sequenced material: naive CD4+ T cells from blood. These TCRs come from a young man with type 1 diabetes. Each CDR3 is given with its conserved first and last residue. D genes are given only for firm matches. Some rows mark clone size as missing; the rest say once, few, many or name a class of expanded clone.

clone size,V gene,D gene,J gene,CDR3 DNA,CDR3 protein
.,TRBV30,.,TRBJ2-1,TGTGCCAGGGGATGGGACAATGAGCAGTTCTTC,CARGWDNEQFF
.,TRBV10-3,.,TRBJ2-7,TGTGCCATCAGTGATCAGCCCCCCGGGCAGTACTTC,CAISDQPPGQYF
few,TRBV28,.,TRBJ2-3,TGTGCCACCCGCCGCACAGATACGCAGTATTTT,CATRRTDTQYF
few,TRBV5-1,.,TRBJ2-1,TGCGCCAGCAGCTTGGCGCTTTCCGGGACCAACAATGAGCAGTTCTTC,CASSLALSGTNNEQFF
.,TRBV9,TRBD2,TRBJ2-1,TGTGCCAGCAGCGTAGGCGGGAGTGGGTACAATGAGCAGTTCTTC,CASSVGGSGYNEQFF
few,TRBV7-9,TRBD2,TRBJ2-3,TGTGCCAGCAGCTTCTTGACTAGCGGGAGGGCAGGAGATACGCAGTATTTT,CASSFLTSGRAGDTQYF
few,TRBV6-6,TRBD1,TRBJ1-1,TGTGCCAGCTCTATGATGGCCGGGACAGTGAACACTGAAGCTTTCTTT,CASSMMAGTVNTEAFF
.,TRBV7-2,.,TRBJ2-3,TGTGCCAGCAGTTACGCAGGGGTAGGCACAGATACGCAGTATTTT,CASSYAGVGTDTQYF
few,TRBV4-1,.,TRBJ2-2,TGCGCCAGCAGCTTGGGGAGGGACACCCGAGGCACCGGGGAGCTGTTTTTT,CASSLGRDTRGTGELFF
few,TRBV7-8,TRBD2,TRBJ2-5,TGTGCCAGCAGCTACCAACTAGCGCGTCAAGAGACCCAGTACTTC,CASSYQLARQETQYF
few,TRBV30,TRBD1,TRBJ1-2,TGTGCCTGGAGCGCTCACAACCCGGGACAGGGATATGGCTACACCTTC,CAWSAHNPGQGYGYTF
.,TRBV7-9,.,TRBJ2-1,TGTGCCAGCAGCTTGCCGGACTGGCGGTCGAATGAGCAGTTCTTC,CASSLPDWRSNEQFF
few,TRBV30,.,TRBJ2-3,TGTGCCTGGAGTGTAAGGCAGGGAAGGGATACGCAGTATTTT,CAWSVRQGRDTQYF
.,TRBV29-1,.,TRBJ2-2,TGCAGCGTAAGACAAGACACCGGGGAGCTGTTTTTT,CSVRQDTGELFF
.,TRBV2,TRBD2,TRBJ2-7,TGTGCCAGCAGTGGAGGCCTAGCGGGACTCTACGAGCAGTACTTC,CASSGGLAGLYEQYF
.,TRBV30,TRBD1,TRBJ2-5,TGTGCCTCCACACCTGGGACAGCCCAAGAGACCCAGTACTTC,CASTPGTAQETQYF
.,TRBV4-1,.,TRBJ2-5,TGCGCCAGCAGCCCGACTAGGGGGGAGACCCAGTACTTC,CASSPTRGETQYF
.,TRBV7-2,.,TRBJ2-6,TGTGCCAGCAGCCATAGGGCATCTGGGGCCAACGTCCTGACTTTC,CASSHRASGANVLTF
.,TRBV29-1,TRBD1,TRBJ2-2,TGCAGCGTTGATTCGGCAGGGGGCACCGGGGAGCTGTTTTTT,CSVDSAGGTGELFF
.,TRBV7-8,.,TRBJ1-1,TGTGCCAGCAGCTTATTAAGGAACACTGAAGCTTTCTTT,CASSLLRNTEAFF
.,TRBV9,.,TRBJ2-5,TGTGCCAGCAGCGTAGAGTTTGACCGAGGAGTCCAGTACTTC,CASSVEFDRGVQYF
.,TRBV7-2,.,TRBJ1-1,TGTGCCAGCAGCTTTAGCGGCGAGGCCACTGAAGCTTTCTTT,CASSFSGEATEAFF
.,TRBV9,.,TRBJ2-5,TGTGCCAGCAGCGGGAGTGCCACAGAGACCCAGTACTTC,CASSGSATETQYF
.,TRBV7-2,.,TRBJ2-3,TGTGCCAGCAGCTTAGTGGCGGGCCCCACAGATACGCAGTATTTT,CASSLVAGPTDTQYF
.,TRBV30,.,TRBJ2-2,TGTGCCACTGATACGAACAGGAATCAAGACACCGGGGAGCTGTTTTTT,CATDTNRNQDTGELFF
few,TRBV25-1,.,TRBJ1-1,TGTGCCAGCAGTGAACTAGGGGGGAGAAACACTGAAGCTTTCTTT,CASSELGGRNTEAFF